These T cell receptor beta chains were read from a single sample in a study of cytomegalovirus exposure and HLA in healthy donors. Data came from immunoSEQ multiplex PCR; TCRdb stores just in-frame clones and leaves some out. The repertoire holds under 200,000 clones, with roughly four fifths as singletons. Sequenced material: PBMCs. The receptors stem from a woman aged 30 to 39 in good health and CMV-seropositive. CDR3s include the opening cysteine and the closing phenylalanine or tryptophan. The D gene is left open where the match is weak. Size values are once, few and many counts, or a class for expanded clones, and some rows have none.

D gene: TRBD2; CDR3 length: 16; clone size: few; J gene: TRBJ2-7; V gene: TRBV15; CDR3 protein: CATSREEREGQREQYF; CDR3 DNA: TGTGCCACCAGCAGAGAAGAGCGGGAGGGCCAAAGAGAGCAGTACTTC
D gene: NA; CDR3 length: 14; clone size: NA; J gene: TRBJ2-3; V gene: TRBV5-1; CDR3 protein: CASQVGGAEDTQYF; CDR3 DNA: TGCGCCAGCCAAGTAGGGGGGGCCGAAGATACGCAGTATTTT
D gene: NA; CDR3 length: 13; clone size: NA; J gene: TRBJ1-3; V gene: TRBV30; CDR3 protein: CAWSVLPGNTIYF; CDR3 DNA: TGTGCCTGGAGTGTTCTACCTGGAAACACCATATATTTT
D gene: TRBD1; CDR3 length: 14; clone size: NA; J gene: TRBJ1-1; V gene: TRBV6-1; CDR3 protein: CASSEFYRTGEAFF; CDR3 DNA: TGTGCCAGCAGTGAATTCTATAGGACAGGTGAAGCTTTCTTT
D gene: TRBD2; CDR3 length: 18; clone size: NA; J gene: TRBJ2-5; V gene: TRBV7-9; CDR3 protein: CASSGGTSGIPNQETQYF; CDR3 DNA: TGTGCCAGCAGCGGAGGGACTAGCGGGATTCCAAACCAAGAGACCCAGTACTTC
D gene: NA; CDR3 length: 16; clone size: few; J gene: TRBJ1-3; V gene: TRBV6-1; CDR3 protein: CASSEWGERAGNTIYF; CDR3 DNA: TGTGCCAGCAGTGAGTGGGGCGAACGAGCTGGAAACACCATATATTTT
D gene: NA; CDR3 length: 14; clone size: NA; J gene: TRBJ1-1; V gene: TRBV18; CDR3 protein: CASSSQGYDTEAFF; CDR3 DNA: TGTGCCAGCTCATCCCAGGGGTACGACACTGAAGCTTTCTTT
D gene: TRBD2; CDR3 length: 15; clone size: NA; J gene: TRBJ2-7; V gene: TRBV2; CDR3 protein: CASSQLTSGVYEQYF; CDR3 DNA: TGTGCCAGCAGTCAATTAACTAGCGGGGTCTACGAGCAGTACTTC
D gene: NA; CDR3 length: 14; clone size: NA; J gene: TRBJ2-1; V gene: TRBV6-6; CDR3 protein: CASSYTQGPNEQFF; CDR3 DNA: TGTGCCAGCAGTTACACACAGGGTCCAAATGAGCAGTTCTTC
D gene: TRBD2; CDR3 length: 16; clone size: few; J gene: TRBJ2-7; V gene: TRBV27; CDR3 protein: CASSPRRAGSSYEQYF; CDR3 DNA: TGTGCCAGCAGTCCCCGAAGAGCGGGGAGCTCCTACGAGCAGTACTTC
D gene: TRBD1; CDR3 length: 17; clone size: NA; J gene: TRBJ1-6; V gene: TRBV5-4; CDR3 protein: CASSTLQGSSYNSPLHF; CDR3 DNA: TGTGCCAGCAGCACCTTACAGGGGAGCTCCTATAATTCACCCCTCCACTTT
D gene: NA; CDR3 length: 13; clone size: NA; J gene: TRBJ1-5; V gene: TRBV30; CDR3 protein: CAYDRDFNQPQHF; CDR3 DNA: TGTGCCTATGACCGGGACTTCAATCAGCCCCAGCATTTT
D gene: NA; CDR3 length: 11; clone size: NA; J gene: TRBJ1-1; V gene: TRBV19; CDR3 protein: CASTRTEEAFF; CDR3 DNA: TGTGCCAGTACGAGGACAGAGGAAGCTTTCTTT
D gene: TRBD2; CDR3 length: 20; clone size: NA; J gene: TRBJ2-3; V gene: TRBV4-1; CDR3 protein: CASSQLPLSGGFSSTDTQYF; CDR3 DNA: TGCGCCAGCAGCCAACTCCCCCTTAGCGGGGGGTTCTCTAGCACAGATACGCAGTATTTT
D gene: NA; CDR3 length: 11; clone size: NA; J gene: TRBJ2-7; V gene: TRBV27; CDR3 protein: CASSLTGSLYF; CDR3 DNA: TGTGCCAGCAGTTTAACGGGGAGCCTCTACTTC
D gene: TRBD2; CDR3 length: 15; clone size: once; J gene: TRBJ2-7; V gene: TRBV5-6; CDR3 protein: CASSYTSGGTYEQYF; CDR3 DNA: TGTGCCAGCAGCTATACTAGCGGGGGGACCTACGAGCAGTACTTC
D gene: NA; CDR3 length: 14; clone size: NA; J gene: TRBJ1-1; V gene: TRBV30; CDR3 protein: CAWSETGVSGKAFF; CDR3 DNA: TGTGCCTGGAGTGAGACAGGAGTTTCAGGCAAAGCTTTCTTT
D gene: NA; CDR3 length: 15; clone size: NA; J gene: TRBJ2-2; V gene: TRBV12-5; CDR3 protein: CASGLWERNTGELFF; CDR3 DNA: TGTGCTAGTGGTTTGTGGGAGAGAAACACCGGGGAGCTGTTTTTT
D gene: TRBD2; CDR3 length: 14; clone size: NA; J gene: TRBJ2-1; V gene: TRBV6-5; CDR3 protein: CASSSGTSANEQFF; CDR3 DNA: TGTGCCAGCAGTTCGGGCACTAGCGCCAATGAGCAGTTCTTC
D gene: NA; CDR3 length: 15; clone size: NA; J gene: TRBJ1-2; V gene: TRBV7-2; CDR3 protein: CASSPFPTFNYGYTF; CDR3 DNA: TGTGCCAGCAGCCCGTTCCCGACTTTTAACTATGGCTACACCTTC
D gene: TRBD1; CDR3 length: 17; clone size: NA; J gene: TRBJ2-4; V gene: TRBV11-2; CDR3 protein: CASSLGQGDRSKNIQYF; CDR3 DNA: TGTGCCAGCAGCTTAGGGCAGGGGGATCGTAGCAAAAACATTCAGTACTTC
D gene: NA; CDR3 length: 13; clone size: NA; J gene: TRBJ2-1; V gene: TRBV7-6; CDR3 protein: CASSLGFRDEQFF; CDR3 DNA: TGTGCCAGCAGCTTAGGTTTCCGGGATGAGCAGTTCTTC
D gene: NA; CDR3 length: 16; clone size: NA; J gene: TRBJ2-7; V gene: TRBV4-1; CDR3 protein: CASSQVGGQGFYEQYF; CDR3 DNA: TGCGCCAGCAGCCAAGTGGGCGGGCAGGGGTTCTACGAGCAGTACTTC
D gene: NA; CDR3 length: 12; clone size: NA; J gene: TRBJ2-3; V gene: TRBV7-6; CDR3 protein: CASSLPTDTQYF; CDR3 DNA: TGTGCCAGCAGCTTACCAACAGATACGCAGTATTTT
D gene: NA; CDR3 length: 14; clone size: NA; J gene: TRBJ2-7; V gene: TRBV7-2; CDR3 protein: CASSFRTATYEQYF; CDR3 DNA: TGTGCCAGCAGTTTTAGGACAGCTACCTACGAGCAGTACTTC
D gene: TRBD1; CDR3 length: 14; clone size: NA; J gene: TRBJ1-4; V gene: TRBV7-2; CDR3 protein: CASSHRGVDEKLFF; CDR3 DNA: TGTGCCAGCAGCCACAGGGGAGTCGATGAAAAACTGTTTTTT
D gene: NA; CDR3 length: 14; clone size: few; J gene: TRBJ1-5; V gene: TRBV2; CDR3 protein: CASSTTRGAGGEHF; CDR3 DNA: TGTGCCAGCAGTACTACCAGGGGAGCTGGTGGCGAGCATTTT
D gene: TRBD2; CDR3 length: 20; clone size: NA; J gene: TRBJ2-7; V gene: TRBV19; CDR3 protein: CASSPRYWTSPDDLTYEQYF; CDR3 DNA: TGTGCCAGTAGTCCACGATACTGGACTAGCCCCGATGATCTAACCTACGAGCAGTACTTC
D gene: NA; CDR3 length: 15; clone size: NA; J gene: TRBJ1-6; V gene: TRBV6-5; CDR3 protein: CASSYFGGGGSPLHF; CDR3 DNA: TGTGCCAGCAGTTACTTTGGGGGCGGTGGTTCACCCCTCCACTTT
D gene: NA; CDR3 length: 13; clone size: NA; J gene: TRBJ1-1; V gene: TRBV27; CDR3 protein: CASSFLQATEAFF; CDR3 DNA: TGTGCCAGCAGTTTTCTACAGGCAACTGAAGCTTTCTTT
D gene: NA; CDR3 length: 12; clone size: NA; J gene: TRBJ2-3; V gene: TRBV21-1; CDR3 protein: CASSKVLVTQYF; CDR3 DNA: TGTGCCAGCAGCAAAGTTCTTGTAACGCAGTATTTT
D gene: TRBD1; CDR3 length: 16; clone size: NA; J gene: TRBJ1-3; V gene: TRBV9; CDR3 protein: CASSVSGTGLGNTIYF; CDR3 DNA: TGTGCCAGCAGCGTATCCGGGACAGGGCTCGGAAACACCATATATTTT
D gene: NA; CDR3 length: 14; clone size: few; J gene: TRBJ2-2; V gene: TRBV2; CDR3 protein: CASSAGHYAGELFF; CDR3 DNA: TGTGCCAGCAGCGCCGGACACTACGCGGGGGAGCTGTTTTTT
D gene: NA; CDR3 length: 11; clone size: NA; J gene: TRBJ2-3; V gene: TRBV10-2; CDR3 protein: CASSDVITQYF; CDR3 DNA: TGCGCCAGCAGTGATGTAATCACGCAGTATTTT
D gene: NA; CDR3 length: 17; clone size: once; J gene: TRBJ1-1; V gene: TRBV4-3; CDR3 protein: CASSQDGFRPPDTEAFF; CDR3 DNA: TGCGCCAGCAGCCAAGACGGTTTCAGGCCCCCGGACACTGAAGCTTTCTTT
D gene: NA; CDR3 length: 14; clone size: NA; J gene: TRBJ1-4; V gene: TRBV6-5; CDR3 protein: CASNTRATNEKLFF; CDR3 DNA: TGTGCCAGCAACACCCGTGCAACTAATGAAAAACTGTTTTTT
D gene: TRBD1; CDR3 length: 17; clone size: NA; J gene: TRBJ2-1; V gene: TRBV4-3; CDR3 protein: CASSQDPTGSSYNEQFF; CDR3 DNA: TGCGCCAGCAGCCAAGATCCGACAGGGTCTTCCTACAATGAGCAGTTCTTC
D gene: NA; CDR3 length: 16; clone size: NA; J gene: TRBJ1-5; V gene: TRBV7-8; CDR3 protein: CASSQLGVNSNQPQHF; CDR3 DNA: TGTGCCAGCAGTCAGCTCGGGGTTAATAGCAATCAGCCCCAGCATTTT
D gene: NA; CDR3 length: 15; clone size: NA; J gene: TRBJ2-3; V gene: TRBV10-2; CDR3 protein: CASSETQASTDTQYF; CDR3 DNA: TGCGCCAGCAGTGAAACGCAGGCTAGCACAGATACGCAGTATTTT
D gene: NA; CDR3 length: 14; clone size: NA; J gene: TRBJ1-5; V gene: TRBV28; CDR3 protein: CASSLGTGMQPQHF; CDR3 DNA: TGTGCCAGCAGTTTGGGCACAGGGATGCAGCCCCAGCATTTT
D gene: NA; CDR3 length: 17; clone size: NA; J gene: TRBJ1-3; V gene: TRBV7-2; CDR3 protein: CASSLDQGILSGNTIYF; CDR3 DNA: TGTGCCAGCAGCTTAGATCAGGGGATACTCTCTGGAAACACCATATATTTT
D gene: NA; CDR3 length: 15; clone size: NA; J gene: TRBJ1-3; V gene: TRBV30; CDR3 protein: CAWSRDSGSGNTIYF; CDR3 DNA: TGTGCCTGGAGCCGGGACTCCGGCTCTGGAAACACCATATATTTT
D gene: NA; CDR3 length: 20; clone size: NA; J gene: TRBJ1-6; V gene: TRBV18; CDR3 protein: CASSLLGDPLRFRENSPLHF; CDR3 DNA: TGTGCCAGCTCATTGCTGGGAGACCCGCTGAGGTTTCGGGAAAATTCACCCCTCCACTTT
D gene: NA; CDR3 length: 14; clone size: NA; J gene: TRBJ2-7; V gene: TRBV6-5; CDR3 protein: CASSPGTFTYEQYF; CDR3 DNA: TGTGCCAGCAGTCCGGGGACATTTACCTACGAGCAGTACTTC
D gene: TRBD2; CDR3 length: 17; clone size: NA; J gene: TRBJ2-7; V gene: TRBV5-5; CDR3 protein: CASSLVPAGITSYEQYF; CDR3 DNA: TGTGCCAGCAGCTTGGTCCCAGCGGGGATTACCTCCTACGAGCAGTACTTC
D gene: TRBD1; CDR3 length: 13; clone size: NA; J gene: TRBJ2-1; V gene: TRBV10-3; CDR3 protein: CAISRDRGDEQFF; CDR3 DNA: TGTGCCATCAGTCGGGACAGGGGAGATGAGCAGTTCTTC
D gene: TRBD1; CDR3 length: 15; clone size: once; J gene: TRBJ1-2; V gene: TRBV6-1; CDR3 protein: CASSSTGLGIYGYTF; CDR3 DNA: TGTGCCAGCAGTTCGACAGGGCTGGGAATCTATGGCTACACCTTC
D gene: NA; CDR3 length: 13; clone size: NA; J gene: TRBJ2-1; V gene: TRBV6-5; CDR3 protein: CASSLLDNNEQFF; CDR3 DNA: TGTGCCAGCAGTTTACTCGACAACAATGAGCAGTTCTTC
D gene: TRBD2; CDR3 length: 19; clone size: NA; J gene: TRBJ2-2; V gene: TRBV27; CDR3 protein: CASRLGLAGATLGTGELFF; CDR3 DNA: TGTGCCAGCAGACTCGGACTAGCGGGAGCTACCCTTGGCACCGGGGAGCTGTTTTTT
D gene: NA; CDR3 length: 14; clone size: NA; J gene: TRBJ1-2; V gene: TRBV6-5; CDR3 protein: CASSYSKVLRGYTF; CDR3 DNA: TGTGCCAGCAGTTACTCGAAGGTTCTGAGGGGCTACACCTTC
D gene: TRBD1; CDR3 length: 15; clone size: NA; J gene: TRBJ2-7; V gene: TRBV6-5; CDR3 protein: CASSYSQGARNEQYF; CDR3 DNA: TGTGCCAGCAGTTACTCACAGGGGGCGCGTAACGAGCAGTACTTC
D gene: NA; CDR3 length: 14; clone size: once; J gene: TRBJ1-1; V gene: TRBV5-4; CDR3 protein: CASSLWTVNTEAFF; CDR3 DNA: TGTGCCAGCAGCTTGTGGACAGTGAACACTGAAGCTTTCTTT
D gene: NA; CDR3 length: 15; clone size: NA; J gene: TRBJ2-6; V gene: TRBV19; CDR3 protein: CASSIQRGGANVLTF; CDR3 DNA: TGTGCCAGTAGTATACAGCGTGGAGGGGCCAACGTCCTGACTTTC
D gene: TRBD1; CDR3 length: 16; clone size: NA; J gene: TRBJ2-5; V gene: TRBV9; CDR3 protein: CASSALRQGAVGTQYF; CDR3 DNA: TGTGCCAGCAGCGCCCTCCGACAGGGAGCGGTAGGGACCCAGTACTTC
D gene: NA; CDR3 length: 12; clone size: few; J gene: TRBJ1-1; V gene: TRBV13; CDR3 protein: CASSPRRLEAFF; CDR3 DNA: TGTGCCAGCAGCCCCCGGCGACTTGAAGCTTTCTTT
D gene: NA; CDR3 length: 13; clone size: NA; J gene: TRBJ2-3; V gene: TRBV6-5; CDR3 protein: CASSRDFPDTQYF; CDR3 DNA: TGTGCCAGCAGTAGGGACTTTCCAGATACGCAGTATTTT
D gene: NA; CDR3 length: 16; clone size: NA; J gene: TRBJ1-1; V gene: TRBV5-1; CDR3 protein: CASSLNPRGDGTEAFF; CDR3 DNA: TGCGCCAGCAGCCTTAACCCAAGGGGCGATGGCACTGAAGCTTTCTTT